The rows below give T cell receptor beta chains drawn from one sample of a study of beta chain features in type 1 diabetes. Profiled with immunoSEQ multiplex PCR; TCRdb holds only in-frame clones, not every one. The table records 400,000 to 500,000 clones, approximately 15% of them present only once. Material: naive CD4+ T cells from blood. These receptor sequences come from a man under 40 in good health. Both conserved end residues are part of each CDR3. Each record gives: CDR3 protein, CDR3 DNA, clone size, D gene, J gene, V gene. D genes are given only for firm matches. The listing skips clone size in some rows; elsewhere it reads once, few, many or a size class.

CDR3aa: CASSPGTVQQETQYF
CDR3nt: TGTGCCAGCTCACCGGGTACAGTCCAACAAGAGACCCAGTACTTC
abundance: -
d_gene: -
j_gene: TRBJ2-5
v_gene: TRBV18

CDR3aa: CASSPNPGQRSYNEQFF
CDR3nt: TGTGCCAGCAGCCCCAACCCCGGACAGCGCTCCTACAATGAGCAGTTCTTC
abundance: -
d_gene: -
j_gene: TRBJ2-1
v_gene: TRBV7-9

CDR3aa: CSVEDRFSGTEYDNEQFF
CDR3nt: TGCAGCGTTGAAGATCGTTTTTCGGGGACAGAATACGACAATGAGCAGTTCTTC
abundance: -
d_gene: TRBD1
j_gene: TRBJ2-1
v_gene: TRBV29-1

CDR3aa: CASSLDLGQADTQYF
CDR3nt: TGTGCCAGCAGCTTAGATCTGGGCCAGGCAGATACGCAGTATTTT
abundance: few
d_gene: -
j_gene: TRBJ2-3
v_gene: TRBV7-2

CDR3aa: CASRGSHLNTEAFF
CDR3nt: TGTGCCAGCAGGGGTTCTCACTTGAACACTGAAGCTTTCTTT
abundance: few
d_gene: -
j_gene: TRBJ1-1
v_gene: TRBV25-1

CDR3aa: CASSQWGGSNEQFF
CDR3nt: TGTGCCAGCAGCCAATGGGGGGGATCTAATGAGCAGTTCTTC
abundance: -
d_gene: TRBD2
j_gene: TRBJ2-1
v_gene: TRBV14

CDR3aa: CASSTLKGGRAYEQYF
CDR3nt: TGTGCCAGCAGTACACTTAAGGGGGGGAGGGCCTACGAGCAGTACTTC
abundance: few
d_gene: -
j_gene: TRBJ2-7
v_gene: TRBV25-1

CDR3aa: CASSWGLGLGGDTQYF
CDR3nt: TGTGCCAGCAGCTGGGGTTTAGGACTAGGTGGAGATACGCAGTATTTT
abundance: few
d_gene: TRBD2
j_gene: TRBJ2-3
v_gene: TRBV7-8

CDR3aa: CASSVGQGYEKLFF
CDR3nt: TGTGCCAGCAGCGTAGGACAGGGGTACGAAAAACTGTTTTTT
abundance: -
d_gene: TRBD1
j_gene: TRBJ1-4
v_gene: TRBV9

CDR3aa: CASEEGQPEAFF
CDR3nt: TGTGCCAGCGAGGAAGGACAGCCTGAAGCTTTCTTT
abundance: -
d_gene: -
j_gene: TRBJ1-1
v_gene: TRBV2

CDR3aa: CASTLGSISYYEQYF
CDR3nt: TGTGCCAGCACCCTGGGGTCGATCTCCTACTACGAGCAGTACTTC
abundance: -
d_gene: -
j_gene: TRBJ2-7
v_gene: TRBV7-9

CDR3aa: CASSPPQAHEQFF
CDR3nt: TGTGCCAGCTCACCACCGCAAGCACATGAGCAGTTCTTC
abundance: -
d_gene: -
j_gene: TRBJ2-1
v_gene: TRBV18

CDR3aa: CASGRNYGYTF
CDR3nt: TGTGCCAGCGGGAGGAACTATGGCTACACCTTC
abundance: -
d_gene: -
j_gene: TRBJ1-2
v_gene: TRBV6-5

CDR3aa: CASSLELAANEQFF
CDR3nt: TGTGCCAGCAGCTTAGAGCTAGCGGCCAATGAGCAGTTCTTC
abundance: -
d_gene: TRBD2
j_gene: TRBJ2-1
v_gene: TRBV7-2

CDR3aa: CASSSQGLAGGPNIQYF
CDR3nt: TGTGCCAGCAGCTCCCAGGGACTAGCGGGAGGGCCAAACATTCAGTACTTC
abundance: few
d_gene: TRBD2
j_gene: TRBJ2-4
v_gene: TRBV11-2

CDR3aa: CASSDSSPTDTQYF
CDR3nt: TGTGCCAGCAGCGACAGTAGTCCCACAGATACGCAGTATTTT
abundance: -
d_gene: -
j_gene: TRBJ2-3
v_gene: TRBV9

CDR3aa: CAWRRVAGSEAFF
CDR3nt: TGTGCCTGGAGACGGGTTGCCGGATCTGAAGCTTTCTTT
abundance: -
d_gene: -
j_gene: TRBJ1-1
v_gene: TRBV30

CDR3aa: CASSLSGLAGVKSYNEQFF
CDR3nt: TGTGCCAGCAGTTTGAGTGGGCTAGCGGGAGTAAAGTCCTACAATGAGCAGTTCTTC
abundance: few
d_gene: TRBD2
j_gene: TRBJ2-1
v_gene: TRBV27

CDR3aa: CASSYPGLAGGVHNEQFF
CDR3nt: TGTGCCAGCAGCTACCCGGGACTAGCGGGAGGTGTCCACAATGAGCAGTTCTTC
abundance: few
d_gene: TRBD2
j_gene: TRBJ2-1
v_gene: TRBV7-9

CDR3aa: CASSLESRAHEQYF
CDR3nt: TGCGCCAGCAGCTTGGAGAGCAGGGCGCACGAGCAGTACTTC
abundance: -
d_gene: -
j_gene: TRBJ2-7
v_gene: TRBV5-1